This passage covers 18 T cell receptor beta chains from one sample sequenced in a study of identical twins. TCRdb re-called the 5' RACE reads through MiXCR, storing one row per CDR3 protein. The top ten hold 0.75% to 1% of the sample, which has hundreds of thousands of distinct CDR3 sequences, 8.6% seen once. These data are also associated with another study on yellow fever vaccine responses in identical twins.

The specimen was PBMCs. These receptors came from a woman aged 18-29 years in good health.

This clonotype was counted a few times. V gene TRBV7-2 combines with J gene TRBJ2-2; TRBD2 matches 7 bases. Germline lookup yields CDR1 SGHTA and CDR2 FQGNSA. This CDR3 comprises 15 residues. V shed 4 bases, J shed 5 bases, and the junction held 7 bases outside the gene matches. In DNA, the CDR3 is TGTGCCAGCAGCTCCAATGCCGGGGGGACCGGGGAGCTGTTTTTT. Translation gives CASSSNAGGTGELFF.

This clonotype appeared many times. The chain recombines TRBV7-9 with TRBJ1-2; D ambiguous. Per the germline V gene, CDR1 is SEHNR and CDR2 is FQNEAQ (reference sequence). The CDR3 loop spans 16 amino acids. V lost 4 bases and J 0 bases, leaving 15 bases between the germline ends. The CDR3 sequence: CASSYDADYANYGYTF. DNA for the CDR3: TGTGCCAGCAGCTACGATGCAGACTACGCTAACTATGGCTACACCTTC.

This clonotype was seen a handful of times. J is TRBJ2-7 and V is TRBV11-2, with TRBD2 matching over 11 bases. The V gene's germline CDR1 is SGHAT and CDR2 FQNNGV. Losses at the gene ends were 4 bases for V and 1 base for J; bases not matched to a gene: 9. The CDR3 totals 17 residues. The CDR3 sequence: CASSSKGGLAESYEQYF. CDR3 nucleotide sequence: TGTGCCAGCAGCTCCAAGGGGGGACTAGCGGAATCCTACGAGCAGTACTTC.

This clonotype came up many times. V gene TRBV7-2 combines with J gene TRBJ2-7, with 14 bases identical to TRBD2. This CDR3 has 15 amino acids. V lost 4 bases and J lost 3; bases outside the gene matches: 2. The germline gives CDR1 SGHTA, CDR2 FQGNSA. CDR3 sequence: CASSWGLAGDYEQYF. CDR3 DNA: TGTGCCAGCAGCTGGGGACTAGCGGGGGACTACGAGCAGTACTTC.

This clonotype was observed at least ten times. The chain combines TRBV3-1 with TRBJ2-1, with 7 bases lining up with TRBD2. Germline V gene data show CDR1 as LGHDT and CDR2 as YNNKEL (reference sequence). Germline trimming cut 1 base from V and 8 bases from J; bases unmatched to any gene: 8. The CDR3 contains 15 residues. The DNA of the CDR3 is TGTGCCAGCAGCCAAGTGCGGGAGTTTCCCTATGAGCAGTTCTTC. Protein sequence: CASSQVREFPYEQFF.

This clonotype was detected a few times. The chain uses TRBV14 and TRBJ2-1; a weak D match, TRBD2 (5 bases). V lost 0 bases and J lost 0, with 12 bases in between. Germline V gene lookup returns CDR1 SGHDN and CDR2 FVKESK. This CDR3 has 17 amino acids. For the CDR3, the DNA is TGTGCCAGCAGCCAAGAAACGGGGTATTACTCCTACAATGAGCAGTTCTTC. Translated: CASSQETGYYSYNEQFF.

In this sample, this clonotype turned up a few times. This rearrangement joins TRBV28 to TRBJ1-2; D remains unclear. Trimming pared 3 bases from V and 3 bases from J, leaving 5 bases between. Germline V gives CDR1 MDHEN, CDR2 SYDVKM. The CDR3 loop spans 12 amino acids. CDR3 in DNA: TGTGCCAGCAGTTTTGTGGACTATGGCTACACCTTC. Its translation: CASSFVDYGYTF.

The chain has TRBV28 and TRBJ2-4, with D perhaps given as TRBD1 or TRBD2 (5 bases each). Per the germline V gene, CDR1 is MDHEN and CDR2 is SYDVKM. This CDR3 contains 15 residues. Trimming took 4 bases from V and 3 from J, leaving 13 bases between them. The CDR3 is CASSSRGEGKNIQYF. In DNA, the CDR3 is TGTGCCAGCAGTTCCAGAGGGGAAGGCAAAAACATTCAGTACTTC. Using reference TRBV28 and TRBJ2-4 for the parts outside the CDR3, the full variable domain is DVKVTQSSRYLVKRTGEKVFLECVQDMDHENMFWYRQDPGLGLRLIYFSYDVKMKEKGDIPEGYSVSREKKERFSLILESASTNQTSMYLCASSSRGEGKNIQYFGAGTRLSVL.

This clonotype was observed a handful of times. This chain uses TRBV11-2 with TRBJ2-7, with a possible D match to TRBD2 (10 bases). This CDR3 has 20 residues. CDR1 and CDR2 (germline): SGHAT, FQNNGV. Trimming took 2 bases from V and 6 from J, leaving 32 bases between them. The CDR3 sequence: CASSLFVRTGAASGSLEQYF. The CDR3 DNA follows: TGTGCCAGCAGCTTATTCGTAAGGACAGGGGCGGCTAGCGGGAGTCTCGAGCAGTACTTC.

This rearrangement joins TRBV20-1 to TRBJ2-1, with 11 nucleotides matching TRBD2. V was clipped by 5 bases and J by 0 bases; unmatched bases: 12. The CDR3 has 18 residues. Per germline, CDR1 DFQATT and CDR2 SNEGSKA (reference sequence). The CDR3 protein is CSAAVGLAGRSSYNEQFF. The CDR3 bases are TGCAGTGCTGCGGTCGGACTAGCGGGTAGGAGCTCCTACAATGAGCAGTTCTTC.

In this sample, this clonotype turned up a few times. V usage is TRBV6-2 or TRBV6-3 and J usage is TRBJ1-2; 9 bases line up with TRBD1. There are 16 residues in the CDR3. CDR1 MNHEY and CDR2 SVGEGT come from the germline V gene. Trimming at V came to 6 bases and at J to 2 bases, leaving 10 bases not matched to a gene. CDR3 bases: TGTGCCAGCAGCCTCGGACAGGGGTTATGGAACTATGGCTACACCTTC. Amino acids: CASSLGQGLWNYGYTF.

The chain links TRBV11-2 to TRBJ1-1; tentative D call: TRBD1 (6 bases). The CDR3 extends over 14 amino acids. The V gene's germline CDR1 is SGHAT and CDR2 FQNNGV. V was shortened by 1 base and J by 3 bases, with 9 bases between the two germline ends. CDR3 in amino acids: CASSLARGDTEAFF. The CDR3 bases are TGTGCCAGCAGCTTAGCAAGGGGGGACACTGAAGCTTTCTTT. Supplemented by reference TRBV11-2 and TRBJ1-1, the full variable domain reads EAGVAQSPRYKIIEKRQSVAFWCNPISGHATLYWYQQILGQGPKLLIQFQNNGVVDDSQLPKDRFSAERLKGVDSTLKIQPAKLEDSAVYLCASSLARGDTEAFFGQGTRLTVV.

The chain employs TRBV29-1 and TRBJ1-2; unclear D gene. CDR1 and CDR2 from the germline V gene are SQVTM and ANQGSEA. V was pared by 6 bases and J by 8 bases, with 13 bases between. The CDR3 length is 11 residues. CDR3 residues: CSVPADGGYTF. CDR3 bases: TGCAGCGTACCCGCCGACGGCGGCTACACCTTC.

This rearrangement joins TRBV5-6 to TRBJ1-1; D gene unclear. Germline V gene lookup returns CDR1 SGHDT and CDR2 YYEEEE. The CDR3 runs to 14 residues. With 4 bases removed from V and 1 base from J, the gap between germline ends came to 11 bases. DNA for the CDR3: TGTGCCAGCAGCCAGCGGACTCCGAACACTGAAGCTTTCTTT. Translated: CASSQRTPNTEAFF.

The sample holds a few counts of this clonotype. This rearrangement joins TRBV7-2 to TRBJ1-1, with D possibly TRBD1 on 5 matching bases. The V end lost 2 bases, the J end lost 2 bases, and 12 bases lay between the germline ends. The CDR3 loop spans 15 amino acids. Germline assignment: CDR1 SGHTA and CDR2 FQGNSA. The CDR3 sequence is CASSLRAGINTEAFF. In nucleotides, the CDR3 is TGTGCCAGCAGCTTAAGAGCAGGGATAAACACTGAAGCTTTCTTT.

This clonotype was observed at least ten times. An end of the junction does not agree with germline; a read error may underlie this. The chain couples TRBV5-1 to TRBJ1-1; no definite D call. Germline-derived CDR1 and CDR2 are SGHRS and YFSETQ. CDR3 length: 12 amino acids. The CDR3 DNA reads TGTGCCAGCAGTTTTAGTGGCACTGAAGCTTTCTTT. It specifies CASSFSGTEAFF.

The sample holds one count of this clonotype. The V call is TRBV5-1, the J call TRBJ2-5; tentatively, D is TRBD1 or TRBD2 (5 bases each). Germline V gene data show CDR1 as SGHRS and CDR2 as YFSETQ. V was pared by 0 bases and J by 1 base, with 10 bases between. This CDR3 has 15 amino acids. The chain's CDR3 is CASSLVSGPQETQYF. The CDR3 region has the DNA TGCGCCAGCAGCTTGGTTTCGGGGCCCCAAGAGACCCAGTACTTC.

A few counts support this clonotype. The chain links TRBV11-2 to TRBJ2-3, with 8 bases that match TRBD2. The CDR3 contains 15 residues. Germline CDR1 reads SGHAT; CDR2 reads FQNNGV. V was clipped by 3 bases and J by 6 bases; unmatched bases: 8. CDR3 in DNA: TGTGCCAGCAGCTTCGCCGGGACTAGTCCCGATACGCAGTATTTT. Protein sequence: CASSFAGTSPDTQYF.